The 17 T cell receptor beta chains presented below share a single source sample, sequenced in a study of beta chain features in type 1 diabetes. Isolated RNA was reverse transcribed in full, so expressed TCRB transcripts were sequenced. The assay was immunoSEQ multiplex PCR, and TCRdb's table has in-frame clones only and misses some. In the table there are about 150,000 clones, about 8.1% of which are singletons. Sequencing was done on a sample of central memory CD4+ T cells from blood. These receptors came from a man aged 18 to 29 in good health.

The chain carries TRBV6-1 and TRBJ2-1; D is possibly TRBD2 (6 bases). This CDR3 is built from 16 residues. Germline V CDR1 and CDR2: MNHNS, SASEGT. With 0 bases removed from V and 4 bases from J, the gap between germline ends came to 13 bases. CDR3 sequence: CASSEARGGAYNEQFF. The CDR3 coding sequence is TGTGCCAGCAGTGAAGCGCGGGGCGGGGCATACAATGAGCAGTTCTTC.

This clone was found a few times. This rearrangement joins TRBV19 to TRBJ2-1, with D possibly TRBD1 on 6 matching bases. This CDR3 region has 14 residues. V lost 7 bases and J 4 bases, leaving 14 bases between the germline ends. Germline CDR1 is LNHDA and CDR2 is SQIVND (reference sequence). CDR3 loop: CASKRTASYNEQFF. The DNA of the CDR3 is TGTGCCAGTAAGCGGACAGCCAGTTACAATGAGCAGTTCTTC.

V gene TRBV2 combines with J gene TRBJ2-7; tentatively, D is TRBD1 (6 bases). CDR1 and CDR2 (germline): SNHLY, FYNNEI. This CDR3 comprises 13 residues. V lost 2 bases and J 5 bases, leaving 10 bases between the germline ends. The DNA of the CDR3 is TGTGCCAGCAGTGAACAGGGGCTCGACGAGCAGTACTTC. Its protein is CASSEQGLDEQYF. The full variable domain, in which reference TRBV2 and TRBJ2-7 provide the parts outside the CDR3, is EPEVTQTPSHQVTQMGQEVILRCVPISNHLYFYWYRQILGQKVEFLVSFYNNEISEKSEIFDDQFSVERPDGSNFTLKIRSTKLEDSAMYFCASSEQGLDEQYFGPGTRLTVT.

The genes are TRBV6-1 and TRBJ2-7; 9 nucleotides line up with TRBD2. CDR3 length: 15 residues. The germline V gene has CDR1 MNHNS and CDR2 SASEGT. J gave up 3 bases and V 5 bases, and 8 bases lay outside the gene matches. Written as DNA, the CDR3 is TGTGCCAGCAGTCTGGGGCCTAGCGGGAACTACGAGCAGTACTTC. Its protein is CASSLGPSGNYEQYF.

This clone was picked up a small number of times. The V and J genes are TRBV7-9 and TRBJ2-7, with D possibly being TRBD1 (6 bases). The CDR3 consists of 15 residues. From germline, CDR1 is SEHNR and CDR2 FQNEAQ (reference sequence). V shed 2 bases and J shed 3 bases, with 14 bases lying between them. The CDR3 loop reads CASSLNTGSNYEQYF. Here the CDR3 DNA reads TGTGCCAGCAGCTTAAATACAGGGTCCAACTACGAGCAGTACTTC.

The genes are TRBV30 and TRBJ1-1, with D possibly matching TRBD1 (6 bases). The V and J ends lost 1 base and 0 bases respectively, with 12 bases between them. CDR3 length: 15 amino acids. Germline V CDR1 and CDR2: GTSNPN, SVGIG (reference sequence). CDR3 loop: CAWSGQVQLNTEAFF. Written as DNA, the CDR3 is TGTGCCTGGAGTGGACAGGTTCAATTGAACACTGAAGCTTTCTTT.

The rearrangement joins TRBV11-2 to TRBJ2-7, with 9 bases matching TRBD1. There are 16 residues in the CDR3. V shed 3 bases, J shed 0 bases, and the junction held 6 bases outside the gene matches. In germline, CDR1 is SGHAT, CDR2 FQNNGV. The CDR3 here is CASSFGTGRSSYEQYF. CDR3 nucleotide sequence: TGTGCCAGCAGCTTCGGGACAGGGCGCAGCTCCTACGAGCAGTACTTC.

This clone has only a few counts. V is TRBV19 and J is TRBJ1-1; tentatively, D is TRBD1 (6 bases). Germline values: CDR1 LNHDA, CDR2 SQIVND (reference sequence). Trimming removed 6 bases from V and 0 bases from J, with 8 bases in between. This CDR3 has 13 amino acids. CDR3 region: CASSGQLNTEAFF. The CDR3 DNA reads as TGTGCCAGTAGCGGACAGTTGAACACTGAAGCTTTCTTT. The full variable domain, in which reference TRBV19 and TRBJ1-1 provide the parts outside the CDR3, is DGGITQSPKYLFRKEGQNVTLSCEQNLNHDAMYWYRQDPGQGLRLIYYSQIVNDFQKGDIAEGYSVSREKKESFPLTVTSAQKNPTAFYLCASSGQLNTEAFFGQGTRLTVV.

A few counts support this clone. V is TRBV5-5 and J is TRBJ1-1, with D perhaps matching TRBD1 (5 bases). The CDR3 loop spans 13 amino acids. V gave up 2 bases and J gave up 8 bases, with 13 bases separating them. In germline, CDR1 is SGHKS, CDR2 YYEKEE (reference sequence). The chain's CDR3 is CASSFTGDSEAFF. CDR3 nucleotide sequence: TGTGCCAGCAGCTTCACGGGGGATTCGGAAGCTTTCTTT.

This chain joins TRBV6-1 and TRBJ2-7; D is possibly TRBD2 (5 bases). CDR1 MNHNS and CDR2 SASEGT come from the germline V gene. The CDR3 spans 13 residues. V gave up 8 bases and J gave up 0 bases, with 11 bases separating them. Here the CDR3 reads CASQDTSSYEQYF. The CDR3 DNA is TGTGCCAGCCAAGACACTAGCTCCTACGAGCAGTACTTC.

This clone was detected many times. The rearrangement links TRBV7-2 to TRBJ2-3; 10 nucleotides agree with TRBD2. The CDR3 is 17 amino acids. The ends lost 2 bases at V and 4 bases at J; junction bases unmatched: 9. The V gene's germline CDR1 is SGHTA and CDR2 FQGNSA. The CDR3 here is CASSLNRGLAGADTQYF. CDR3 bases: TGTGCCAGCAGCTTAAACCGTGGGCTAGCGGGGGCAGATACGCAGTATTTT.

This clone appeared a few times. This rearrangement joins TRBV5-4 to TRBJ2-2, with D unclear. This CDR3 region has 14 residues. The germline V gene has CDR1 SGHNT and CDR2 YYREEE (reference sequence). Trimming took off 4 bases at V and 4 bases at J, with 11 bases between the two ends. In DNA, the CDR3 is TGTGCCAGCAGCCATCGACTGTCCACCGGGGAGCTGTTTTTT. Its protein is CASSHRLSTGELFF.

This clone was seen a handful of times. V is TRBV19 and J is TRBJ1-1; 12 nucleotides match TRBD1. The CDR3 has 15 amino acids. The trim removed 4 bases at V and 8 bases at J, leaving 8 bases unmatched. Germline V lookup: CDR1 LNHDA, CDR2 SQIVND (reference sequence). The CDR3 DNA follows: TGTGCCAGTAGTAGGCCCGGGACAGGGGGCTTGGAAGCTTTCTTT. It specifies CASSRPGTGGLEAFF.

This clone was counted many times. The chain carries TRBV30 and TRBJ1-2, with D maybe TRBD1 (6 bases). CDR1 and CDR2 (germline): GTSNPN, SVGIG (reference sequence). Trimming removed 0 bases from V and 4 bases from J, with 12 bases in between. CDR3 length equals 14 residues. The CDR3, as DNA: TGTGCCTGGAGTGTAAGCGGGGGCGGCTATGGCTACACCTTC. Amino acid sequence: CAWSVSGGGYGYTF.

Concerning this clone: The junction shows a germline mismatch at one end, possibly a read error. The chain uses TRBV9 and TRBJ2-1; TRBD2 matches 14 bases. The length of the CDR3 is 16 residues. CDR1 and CDR2 (germline): SGDLS, YYNGEE. This chain's CDR3 is CASSARTAGLAGGPIF. The CDR3 bases are TGTGCCAGCAGCGCGAGGACGGCCGGACTAGCGGGAGGCCCGATCTTC.

The CDR3 loop is CASSLLDFGKLFF. The CDR3 coding sequence is TGTGCCAGCAGTCTCCTGGACTTCGGGAAACTGTTTTTT. The chain links TRBV28 to TRBJ1-4; D is unclear. The CDR3 contains 13 residues. Trimming cost V 5 bases and J 11 bases, with 15 bases left between them. Germline CDR1 and CDR2: MDHEN and SYDVKM.

This clone was detected a few times. The chain uses TRBV7-6 and TRBJ2-3; possibly TRBD2 for D (6 bases). The germline CDR1 and CDR2 sequences are SGHVS and FNYEAQ. The CDR3 has 15 residues. Trimming stripped 0 bases from V and 0 bases from J, with 7 bases between. The CDR3 nucleotides read TGTGCCAGCAGCTTAGCGGGGACTAGCACAGATACGCAGTATTTT. Residues: CASSLAGTSTDTQYF.